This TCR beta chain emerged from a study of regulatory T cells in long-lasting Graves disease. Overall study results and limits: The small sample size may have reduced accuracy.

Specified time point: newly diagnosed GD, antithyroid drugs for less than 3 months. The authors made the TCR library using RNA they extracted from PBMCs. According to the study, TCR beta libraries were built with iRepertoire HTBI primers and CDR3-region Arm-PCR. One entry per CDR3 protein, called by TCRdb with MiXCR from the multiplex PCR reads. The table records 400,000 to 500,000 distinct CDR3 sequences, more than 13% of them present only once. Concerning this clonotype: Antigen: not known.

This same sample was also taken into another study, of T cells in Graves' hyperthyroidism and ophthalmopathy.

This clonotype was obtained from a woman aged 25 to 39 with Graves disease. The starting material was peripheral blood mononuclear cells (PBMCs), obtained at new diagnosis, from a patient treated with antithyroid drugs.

For the CDR3, the DNA is TGTGCCAGCAGCGAGACAGGGGGGGACGAGACCCAGTACTTC. Translation: CASSETGGDETQYF. This rearrangement joins TRBV6-4 to TRBJ2-5; 9 bases line up with TRBD1. The CDR3 spans 14 residues. With 6 bases clipped from V and 5 bases from J, the junction kept 7 bases outside the gene matches. CDR1 is MRHNA, CDR2 SNTAGT, per germline.